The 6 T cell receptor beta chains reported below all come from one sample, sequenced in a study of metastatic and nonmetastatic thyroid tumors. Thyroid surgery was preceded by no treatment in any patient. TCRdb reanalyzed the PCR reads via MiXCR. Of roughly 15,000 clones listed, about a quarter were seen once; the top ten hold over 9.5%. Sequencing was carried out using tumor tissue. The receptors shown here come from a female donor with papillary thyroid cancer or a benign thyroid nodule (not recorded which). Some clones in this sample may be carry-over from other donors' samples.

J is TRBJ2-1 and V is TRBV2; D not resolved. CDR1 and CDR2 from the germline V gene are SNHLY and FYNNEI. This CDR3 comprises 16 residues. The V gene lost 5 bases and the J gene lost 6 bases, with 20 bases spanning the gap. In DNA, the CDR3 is TGTGCCAGCAGTTGGGGTGACACTTGGCCGCGCAATGAGCAGTTCTTC. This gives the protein CASSWGDTWPRNEQFF.

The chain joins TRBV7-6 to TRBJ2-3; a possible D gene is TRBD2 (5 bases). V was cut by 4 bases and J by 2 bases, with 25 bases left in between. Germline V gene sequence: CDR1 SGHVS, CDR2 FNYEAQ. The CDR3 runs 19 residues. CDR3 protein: CASSSAFRRPIPFTDTQYF. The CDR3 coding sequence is TGTGCCAGCAGCTCCGCTTTCCGGAGGCCCATCCCATTCACAGATACGCAGTATTTT.

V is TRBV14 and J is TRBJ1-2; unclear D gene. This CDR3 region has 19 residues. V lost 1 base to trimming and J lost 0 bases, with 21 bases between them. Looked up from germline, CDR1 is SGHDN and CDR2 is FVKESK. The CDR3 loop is CASSQGVRVASSANYGYTF. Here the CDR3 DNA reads TGTGCCAGCAGCCAAGGGGTGCGGGTCGCCTCTTCAGCTAACTATGGCTACACCTTC. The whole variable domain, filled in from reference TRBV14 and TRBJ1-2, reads EAGVTQFPSHSVIEKGQTVTLRCDPISGHDNLYWYRRVMGKEIKFLLHFVKESKQDESGMPNNRFLAERTGGTYSTLKVQPAELEDSGVYFCASSQGVRVASSANYGYTFGSGTRLTVV.

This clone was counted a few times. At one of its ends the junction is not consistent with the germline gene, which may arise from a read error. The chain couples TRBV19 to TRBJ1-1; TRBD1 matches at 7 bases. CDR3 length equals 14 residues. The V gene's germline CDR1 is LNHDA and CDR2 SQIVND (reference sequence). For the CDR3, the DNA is TGTGCCGGTAGTGTACAGGGGCGGCATGTTGAAGCTTTCTTT. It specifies CAGSVQGRHVEAFF.

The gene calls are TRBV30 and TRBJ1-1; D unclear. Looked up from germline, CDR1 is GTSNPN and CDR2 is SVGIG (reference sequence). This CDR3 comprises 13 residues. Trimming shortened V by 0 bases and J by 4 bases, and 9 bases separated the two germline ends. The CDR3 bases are TGTGCCTGGAGTGTGGGTGGGTTCACTGAAGCTTTCTTT. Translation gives CAWSVGGFTEAFF.

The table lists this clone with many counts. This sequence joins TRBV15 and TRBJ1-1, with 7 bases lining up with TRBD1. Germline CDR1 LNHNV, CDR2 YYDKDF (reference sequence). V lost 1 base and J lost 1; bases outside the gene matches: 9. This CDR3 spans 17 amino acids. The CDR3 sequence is CATSRGSIGQANTEAFF. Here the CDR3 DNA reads TGTGCCACCAGCAGAGGTTCCATCGGACAGGCGAACACTGAAGCTTTCTTT.